This T cell receptor (beta chain) was found in a study of shared clonotypes between healthy human individuals. Study-level points and caveats: Rarefaction gave evidence that sorted-subset sequencing remained incomplete despite large depth. A reduction in generation probabilities was seen for non-shared clonotypes relative to those shared by all four donors. Naive subsets generally had larger estimated richness than memory subsets. In this cohort, only blood was sampled, and tissue repertoires likely differ.

Comment on this clone: Its target is not known.

Repertoires were generated with immunoSEQ multiplex PCR, while TCRdb's copy carries only in-frame clones and drops some. The sample contains around 2,000,000 clones, about 95% of which appear only once. The naive CD8 subset, CD45RO-negative cells positively selected for CCR7, excluded terminally differentiated effector memory CD45RA+ cells. CDR3 length: 14 residues. V lost 9 bases, J lost 7 bases, and 19 bases lay in between. Per germline, CDR1 SNHLY and CDR2 FYNNEI. The sequenced material came from naive CD8+ T cells sorted from blood. This rearrangement joins TRBV2 to TRBJ1-5; TRBD1 is a possible D gene (6 bases). This receptor was obtained from a man aged 18-30 years in good health. CDR3 in DNA: TGTGCCAGTGGGGGAGAACAGGGACGGCAGCCCCAGCATTTT. It encodes CASGGEQGRQPQHF.